This T cell receptor (beta chain) was observed in a study of T cell repertoires and Cas9 in healthy adults (dated by TCRdb to the late 2010s). Describing the broader study: SpCas9-reactive T cells were characterized for multi-effector potency, cytotoxicity and lineage determination within the CD4 and CD8 compartments. This study looked at whether people already carry T cell immunity to the Streptococcus pyogenes Cas9 nuclease (SpCas9), the enzyme used in CRISPR gene editing. Points the paper makes about the study in general: In vitro, SpCas9-reactive regulatory T cells were reported to reduce the proliferation and function of SpCas9-reactive effector T cells.

Library preparation employed the immunoSEQ multiplex PCR assay. The clones in this table, taken by TCRdb from immuneACCESS, are in-frame only. Not every clone is retained; where verified, under half of the shortfall comes from an unresolved V gene, and the cause of the rest is unknown. This sample lists about 15,000 clones; 89% were detected once. The ten largest clonotypes hold 2% to 2.5% of the sample. Comment on this clone: Its antigen is unknown. Base qualities are not at hand, and no much larger clone is one base apart.

The CDR3 sequence holds 12 residues, the cysteine and phenylalanine included. CDR3 DNA only is kept here, 36 bases in frame from base 1. As encoded in the germline V gene (reference sequence), CDR1 is LNHNV while CDR2 is YYDKDF. V loses 5 bases, J loses 7 bases, and the germline ends lie 11 bases apart. Healthy humans served as the donors. The TCR comes from a human donor in good health. Sequencing was carried out using Tregs (CD4+, CD25+, CD127-, CD137-, CD154-) from PBMCs; culture status not recorded. The V and J segments used are TRBV15 and TRBJ1-2; the D gene cannot be named for sure. Here the CDR3 is given as CATSLRVGGYTF. The sequence in DNA is TGTGCCACCAGCTTGAGGGTAGGTGGCTACACCTTC.